This T cell receptor beta chain was found in a study of cytomegalovirus exposure and HLA in healthy donors. A note on this clone: Its target is not known.

Regarding the study as a whole: Common viral pathogens were later found to be apparently linked to several of the most significant clusters. The analysis excluded some indistinguishable V segments, including TRBV6-2 and TRBV6-3. Looking again later, the authors saw that most CMV-associated TCR beta chains seemed HLA-restricted.

13 Jbeta primers and 60 Vbeta primers were used for the PCR. Authors' methods: About 10 million of some 80 million unique TCR beta chains were shared, per a later count. The data were produced by immunoSEQ multiplex PCR, yet TCRdb's version contains in-frame clones alone and is incomplete. Clone size and V and J calls were adopted from that table, with D and trimming inferred from the DNA. The table records about 170,000 clones, around 76% of them present only once. Looked up from germline, CDR1 is SGHAT and CDR2 is FQNNGV. With 6 bases clipped from V and 5 bases from J, the junction kept 6 bases outside the gene matches. This CDR3 is built from 14 residues.

This chain links TRBV11-2 with TRBJ1-1; 10 bases agree with TRBD1. The source of this sequence is a man aged 35-49 years in good health and CMV-seropositive. The source material was PBMCs. This CDR3 reads CASRRGTGVTEAFF. The DNA of the CDR3 is TGTGCCAGCAGACGCGGGACAGGGGTAACTGAAGCTTTCTTT.